This entry concerns a single T cell receptor beta chain. Its antigen is not known. This sample was included in a study of post-analysis software for immune sequencing data. Study-wide context: The disease courses spanned relapsing-remitting, secondary progressive and progressive-relapsing forms of multiple sclerosis.

Each TCR beta cDNA library carried unique molecular identifiers. Between about 0.95 and 11 million T cells gave rise to hundreds of thousands of cDNA molecules. From the PCR reads, TCRdb called clonotypes with MiXCR, one entry per CDR3 protein. The sample carries hundreds of thousands of distinct CDR3 sequences, around 53% recorded once. Overall study results and limits: Among five TRBV segments more frequent in patients than controls were TRBV5-6, TRBV5-1 and TRBV20-1. Controls showed significantly higher normalized Chao1 diversity than did multiple sclerosis patients.

This CDR3 region has 15 residues. V was cut by 5 bases and J by 1 base, with 15 bases left in between. The germline V gene has CDR1 MNHEY and CDR2 SVGAGI. The clonotype was recovered from a girl aged 10 to 17 with multiple sclerosis. This chain uses TRBV6-5 with TRBJ2-7; D might be TRBD2 (6 bases). Sequenced: blood. CDR3 nucleotide sequence: TGTGCCAGCAGTCAATGGGGGACTGGATCCTACGAGCAGTACTTC. Protein sequence: CASSQWGTGSYEQYF.